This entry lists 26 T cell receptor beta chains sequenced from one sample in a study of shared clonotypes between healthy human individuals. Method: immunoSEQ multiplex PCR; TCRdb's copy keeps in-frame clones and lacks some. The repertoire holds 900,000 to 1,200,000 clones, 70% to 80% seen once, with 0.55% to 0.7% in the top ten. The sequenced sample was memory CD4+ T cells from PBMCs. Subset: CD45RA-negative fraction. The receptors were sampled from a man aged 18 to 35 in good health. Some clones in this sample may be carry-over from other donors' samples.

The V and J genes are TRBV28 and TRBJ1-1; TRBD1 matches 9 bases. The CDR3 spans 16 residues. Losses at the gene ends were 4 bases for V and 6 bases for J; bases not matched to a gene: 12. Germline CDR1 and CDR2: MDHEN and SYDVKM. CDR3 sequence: CASSSPGTGRSAEAFF. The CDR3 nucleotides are TGTGCCAGCAGTTCCCCCGGGACAGGGCGAAGTGCTGAAGCTTTCTTT.

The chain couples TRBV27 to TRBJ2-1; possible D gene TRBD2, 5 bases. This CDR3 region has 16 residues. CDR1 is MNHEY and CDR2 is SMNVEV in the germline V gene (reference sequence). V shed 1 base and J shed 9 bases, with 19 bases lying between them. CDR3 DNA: TGTGCCAGCAGTTTATACCCTAGAGTGGGGAGTGTTGAGCAGTTCTTC. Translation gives CASSLYPRVGSVEQFF.

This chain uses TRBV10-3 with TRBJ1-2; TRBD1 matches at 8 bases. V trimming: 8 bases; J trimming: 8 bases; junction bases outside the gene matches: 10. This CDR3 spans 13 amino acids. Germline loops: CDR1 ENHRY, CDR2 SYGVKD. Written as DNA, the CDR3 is TGTGCCATCCTACGGGACAGGAGGGCAGGCTACACCTTC. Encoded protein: CAILRDRRAGYTF.

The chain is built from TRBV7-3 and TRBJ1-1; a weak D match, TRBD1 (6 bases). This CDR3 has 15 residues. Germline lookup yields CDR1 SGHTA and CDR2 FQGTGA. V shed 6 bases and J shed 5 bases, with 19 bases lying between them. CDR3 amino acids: CASRSQGTGETEAFF. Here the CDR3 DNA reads TGTGCCAGCAGGTCCCAGGGGACCGGGGAAACTGAAGCTTTCTTT.

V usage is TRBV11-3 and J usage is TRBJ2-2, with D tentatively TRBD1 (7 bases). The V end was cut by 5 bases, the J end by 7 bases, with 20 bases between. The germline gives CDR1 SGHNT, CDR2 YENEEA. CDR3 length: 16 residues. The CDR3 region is CASSPRAGGQDGELFF. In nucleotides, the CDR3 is TGTGCCAGCAGCCCTCGGGCAGGGGGGCAGGACGGGGAGCTGTTTTTT. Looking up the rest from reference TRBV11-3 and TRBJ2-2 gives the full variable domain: EAGVVQSPRYKIIEKKQPVAFWCNPISGHNTLYWYLQNLGQGPELLIRYENEEAVDDSQLPKDRFSAERLKGVDSTLKIQPAELGDSAVYLCASSPRAGGQDGELFFGEGSRLTVL.

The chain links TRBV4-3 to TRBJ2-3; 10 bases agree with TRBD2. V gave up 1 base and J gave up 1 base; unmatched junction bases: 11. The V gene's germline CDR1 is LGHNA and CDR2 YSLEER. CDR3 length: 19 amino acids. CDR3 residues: CASSQVGLAGALGTDTQYF. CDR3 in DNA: TGCGCCAGCAGCCAAGTTGGTCTAGCGGGAGCGTTGGGCACAGATACGCAGTATTTT.

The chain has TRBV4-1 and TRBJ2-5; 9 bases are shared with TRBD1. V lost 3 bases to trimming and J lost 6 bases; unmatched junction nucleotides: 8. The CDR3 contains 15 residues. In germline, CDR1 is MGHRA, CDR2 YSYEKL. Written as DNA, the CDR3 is TGCGCCAGCAGCCAGGGAGGACAGGGGATAAAGACCCAGTACTTC. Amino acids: CASSQGGQGIKTQYF.

The CDR3, as DNA: TGCGCCAGCAGCTTGGACAACCGCTCCTCTCGCTCCTACGAGCAGTACTTC. Amino acid sequence: CASSLDNRSSRSYEQYF. The rearrangement uses TRBV5-1 and TRBJ2-7; no reliable D call. The CDR3 covers 17 residues. Trimming took 0 bases from V and 0 from J, leaving 16 bases between them. The V gene's germline CDR1 is SGHRS and CDR2 YFSETQ.

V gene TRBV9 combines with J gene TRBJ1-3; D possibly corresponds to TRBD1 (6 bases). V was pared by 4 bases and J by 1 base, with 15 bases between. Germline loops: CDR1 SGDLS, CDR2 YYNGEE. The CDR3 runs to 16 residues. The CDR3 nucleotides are TGTGCCAGCAGCCGAGGGGGGCCTACATCTGGAAACACCATATATTTT. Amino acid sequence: CASSRGGPTSGNTIYF.

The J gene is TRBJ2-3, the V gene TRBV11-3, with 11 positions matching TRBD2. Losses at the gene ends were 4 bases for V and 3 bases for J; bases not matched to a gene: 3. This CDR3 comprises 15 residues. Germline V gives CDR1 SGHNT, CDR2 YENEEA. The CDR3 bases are TGTGCCAGCAGCTCCTGGACTAGCGGGACAGATACGCAGTATTTT. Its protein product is CASSSWTSGTDTQYF.

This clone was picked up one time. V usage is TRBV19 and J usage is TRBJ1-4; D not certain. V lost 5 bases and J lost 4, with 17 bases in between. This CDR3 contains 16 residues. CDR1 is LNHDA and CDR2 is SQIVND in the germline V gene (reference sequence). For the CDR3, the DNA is TGTGCCAGTAGTGAAATCAGGACGGCTAATAATGAAAAACTGTTTTTT. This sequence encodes CASSEIRTANNEKLFF.

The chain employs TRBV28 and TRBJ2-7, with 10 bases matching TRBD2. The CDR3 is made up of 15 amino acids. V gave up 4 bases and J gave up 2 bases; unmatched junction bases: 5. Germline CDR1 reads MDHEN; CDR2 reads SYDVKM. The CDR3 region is CASSSVAGGAYEQYF. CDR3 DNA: TGTGCCAGCAGTTCAGTAGCGGGAGGCGCCTACGAGCAGTACTTC. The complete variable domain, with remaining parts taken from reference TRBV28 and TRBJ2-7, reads DVKVTQSSRYLVKRTGEKVFLECVQDMDHENMFWYRQDPGLGLRLIYFSYDVKMKEKGDIPEGYSVSREKKERFSLILESASTNQTSMYLCASSSVAGGAYEQYFGPGTRLTVT.

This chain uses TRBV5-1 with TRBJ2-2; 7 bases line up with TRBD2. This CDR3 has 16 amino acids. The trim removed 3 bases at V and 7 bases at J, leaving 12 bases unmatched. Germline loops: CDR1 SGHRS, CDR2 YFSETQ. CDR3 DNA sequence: TGCGCCAGCAGCTCCGGACTAGGAGGGTTCGGCGGGGAGCTGTTTTTT. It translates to CASSSGLGGFGGELFF.

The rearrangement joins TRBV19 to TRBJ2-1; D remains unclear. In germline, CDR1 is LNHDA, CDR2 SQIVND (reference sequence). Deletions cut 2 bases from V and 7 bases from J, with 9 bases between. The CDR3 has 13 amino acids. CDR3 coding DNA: TGTGCCAGTAGTATAAGTAGAATGAATGAGCAGTTCTTC. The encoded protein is CASSISRMNEQFF.

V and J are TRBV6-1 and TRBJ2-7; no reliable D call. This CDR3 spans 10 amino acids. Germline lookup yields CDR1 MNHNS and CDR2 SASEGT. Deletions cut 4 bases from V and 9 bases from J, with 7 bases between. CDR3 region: CASSGAAQYF. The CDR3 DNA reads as TGTGCCAGCAGTGGGGCCGCGCAGTACTTC.

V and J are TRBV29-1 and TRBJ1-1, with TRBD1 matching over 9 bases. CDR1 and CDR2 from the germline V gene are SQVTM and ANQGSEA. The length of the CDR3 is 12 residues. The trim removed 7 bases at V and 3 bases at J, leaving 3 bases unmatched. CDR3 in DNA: TGCAGCGGCGGGACAGGGTACACTGAAGCTTTCTTT. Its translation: CSGGTGYTEAFF.

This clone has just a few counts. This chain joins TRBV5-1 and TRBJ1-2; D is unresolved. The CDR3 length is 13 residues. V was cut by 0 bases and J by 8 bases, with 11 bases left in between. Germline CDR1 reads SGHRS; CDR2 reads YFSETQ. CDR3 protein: CASSLVVGRGYTF. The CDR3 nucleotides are TGCGCCAGCAGCTTGGTTGTGGGGAGAGGCTACACCTTC.

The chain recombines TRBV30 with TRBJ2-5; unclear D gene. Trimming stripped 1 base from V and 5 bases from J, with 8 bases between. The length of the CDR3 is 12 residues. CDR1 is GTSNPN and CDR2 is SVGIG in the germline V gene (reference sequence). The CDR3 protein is CAWSAKVETQYF. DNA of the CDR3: TGTGCCTGGAGTGCTAAGGTGGAGACCCAGTACTTC. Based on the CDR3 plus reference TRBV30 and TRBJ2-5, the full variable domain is SQTIHQWPATLVQPVGSPLSLECTVEGTSNPNLYWYRQAAGRGLQLLFYSVGIGQISSEVPQNLSASRPQDRQFILSSKKLLLSDSGFYLCAWSAKVETQYFGPGTRLLVL.

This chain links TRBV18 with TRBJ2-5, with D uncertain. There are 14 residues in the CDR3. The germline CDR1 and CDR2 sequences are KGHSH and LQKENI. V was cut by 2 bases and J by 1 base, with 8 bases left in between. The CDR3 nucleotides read TGTGCCAGCTCACCAAGTAGTAGCCAAGAGACCCAGTACTTC. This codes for CASSPSSSQETQYF.

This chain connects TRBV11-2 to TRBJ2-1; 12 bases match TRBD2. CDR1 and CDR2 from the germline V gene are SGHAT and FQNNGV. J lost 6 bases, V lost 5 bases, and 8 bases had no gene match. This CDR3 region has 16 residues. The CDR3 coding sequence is TGTGCCAGCAGCCGGACTAGCGGGGCGCTCCTCAATGAGCAGTTCTTC. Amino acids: CASSRTSGALLNEQFF.

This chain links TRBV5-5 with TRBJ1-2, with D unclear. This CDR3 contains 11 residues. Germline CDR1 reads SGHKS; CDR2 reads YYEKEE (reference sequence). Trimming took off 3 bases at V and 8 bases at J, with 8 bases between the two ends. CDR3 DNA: TGTGCCAGCAGCTCGGCGATGGGCTACACCTTC. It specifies CASSSAMGYTF.

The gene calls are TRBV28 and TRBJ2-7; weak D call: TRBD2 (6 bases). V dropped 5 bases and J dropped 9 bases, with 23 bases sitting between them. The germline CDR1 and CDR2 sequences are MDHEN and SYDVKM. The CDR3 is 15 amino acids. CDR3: CASSPFQTRGWWQYF. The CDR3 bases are TGTGCCAGCAGTCCCTTTCAGACTAGGGGTTGGTGGCAGTACTTC.

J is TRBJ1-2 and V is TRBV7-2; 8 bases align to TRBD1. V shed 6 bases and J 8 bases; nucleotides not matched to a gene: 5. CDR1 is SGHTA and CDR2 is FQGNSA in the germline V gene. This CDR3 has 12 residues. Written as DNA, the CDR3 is TGTGCCAGCAGACAGGGGGGAGAGGGCTACACCTTC. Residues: CASRQGGEGYTF.

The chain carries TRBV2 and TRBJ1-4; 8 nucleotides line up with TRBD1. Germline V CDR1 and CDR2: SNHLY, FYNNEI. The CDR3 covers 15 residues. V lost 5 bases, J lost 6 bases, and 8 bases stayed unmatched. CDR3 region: CASSIQGANYEKLFF. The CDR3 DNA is TGTGCCAGCAGTATCCAGGGGGCGAACTATGAAAAACTGTTTTTT.

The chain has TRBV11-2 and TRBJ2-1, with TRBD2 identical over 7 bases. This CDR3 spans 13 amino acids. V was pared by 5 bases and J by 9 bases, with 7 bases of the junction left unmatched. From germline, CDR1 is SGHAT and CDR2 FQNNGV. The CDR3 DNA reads TGTGCCAGCAGCCGAGGGACTACAGTTGAGCAGTTCTTC. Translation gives CASSRGTTVEQFF. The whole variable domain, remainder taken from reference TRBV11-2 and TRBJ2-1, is EAGVAQSPRYKIIEKRQSVAFWCNPISGHATLYWYQQILGQGPKLLIQFQNNGVVDDSQLPKDRFSAERLKGVDSTLKIQPAKLEDSAVYLCASSRGTTVEQFFGPGTRLTVL.

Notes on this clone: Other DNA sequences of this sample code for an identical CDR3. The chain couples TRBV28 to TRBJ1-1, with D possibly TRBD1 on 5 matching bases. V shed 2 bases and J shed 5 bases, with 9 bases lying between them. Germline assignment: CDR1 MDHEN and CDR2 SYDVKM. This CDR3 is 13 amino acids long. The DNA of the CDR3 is TGTGCCAGCAGTTTAGGTGGGGGAACTGAAGCTTTCTTT. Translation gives CASSLGGGTEAFF.